This passage covers 12 T cell receptor beta chains from one sample sequenced in a study of shared clonotypes between healthy human individuals. Profiled with immunoSEQ multiplex PCR; TCRdb holds only in-frame clones, not every one. The table includes over 2,000,000 clones, around 93% detected once. Cells designated naive CD8 were CD45RO-negative and were positively selected for CCR7, with terminally differentiated effector memory CD45RA+ cells excluded. The sample comprised naive CD8+ T cells from PBMCs. These receptors came from a man aged 18-30 years in good health. Some clones in this sample may be carry-over from other donors' samples.

The chain is built from TRBV28 and TRBJ1-2, with 10 positions matching TRBD1. The trim removed 3 bases at V and 2 bases at J, leaving 12 bases unmatched. The CDR3 totals 18 residues. Germline-derived CDR1 and CDR2 are MDHEN and SYDVKM. CDR3 residues: CASSLYRDRGGENYGYTF. CDR3 nucleotides: TGTGCCAGCAGTTTGTACCGGGACAGGGGAGGGGAAAACTATGGCTACACCTTC.

This clone was counted a single time. The rearrangement joins TRBV5-5 to TRBJ2-7; the D is unclear. The CDR3 has 14 amino acids. Germline assignment: CDR1 SGHKS and CDR2 YYEKEE (reference sequence). Deletions cut 1 base from V and 0 bases from J, with 8 bases between. Here the CDR3 reads CASSLPVSSYEQYF. CDR3 nucleotides: TGTGCCAGCAGCTTGCCGGTAAGCTCCTACGAGCAGTACTTC.

This clone was counted once. This chain uses TRBV9 with TRBJ2-1; possibly TRBD1 for D (6 bases). The germline V gene has CDR1 SGDLS and CDR2 YYNGEE. Trimming left V 3 bases short and J 4 bases short, with 23 bases between. CDR3 length: 18 residues. DNA for the CDR3: TGTGCCAGCAGCGAGGCCCTCTCAGGGGTCGATGGATACAATGAGCAGTTCTTC. This codes for CASSEALSGVDGYNEQFF. The whole variable domain, remainder taken from reference TRBV9 and TRBJ2-1, is DSGVTQTPKHLITATGQRVTLRCSPRSGDLSVYWYQQSLDQGLQFLIQYYNGEERAKGNILERFSAQQFPDLHSELNLSSLELGDSALYFCASSEALSGVDGYNEQFFGPGTRLTVL.

The chain has TRBV29-1 and TRBJ2-1, with a tentative D call TRBD2 (6 bases). This CDR3 region has 14 residues. V shed 5 bases and J shed 0 bases, with 11 bases lying between them. CDR1 and CDR2 from the germline V gene are SQVTM and ANQGSEA. The CDR3 here is CSVTRDSSYNEQFF. In nucleotides, the CDR3 is TGCAGCGTTACGCGGGATAGCTCCTACAATGAGCAGTTCTTC.

Concerning this clone: Other DNA sequences in the same sample also yield this CDR3. The chain uses TRBV5-1 and TRBJ1-1; no reliable D call. The CDR3 extends over 12 amino acids. Germline V lookup: CDR1 SGHRS, CDR2 YFSETQ. V was trimmed by 3 bases and J by 4 bases, leaving 7 bases between them. CDR3 amino acids: CASSSGVTEAFF. The CDR3 nucleotides read TGCGCCAGCAGCTCAGGAGTCACTGAAGCTTTCTTT.

The rearrangement uses TRBV2 and TRBJ1-2; maybe TRBD1 (5 bases). Germline V gene sequence: CDR1 SNHLY, CDR2 FYNNEI. Trimming shortened V by 3 bases and J by 0 bases, and 17 bases separated the two germline ends. The CDR3 loop spans 17 amino acids. The CDR3 loop reads CASSDPRLGLSNYGYTF. The CDR3 DNA reads as TGTGCCAGCAGTGACCCCAGGTTGGGGCTCTCTAACTATGGCTACACCTTC. The full variable domain, rest sourced from reference TRBV2 and TRBJ1-2, is EPEVTQTPSHQVTQMGQEVILRCVPISNHLYFYWYRQILGQKVEFLVSFYNNEISEKSEIFDDQFSVERPDGSNFTLKIRSTKLEDSAMYFCASSDPRLGLSNYGYTFGSGTRLTVV.

This chain uses TRBV15 with TRBJ2-7; D is possibly TRBD1 or TRBD2 (5 bases each). V was cut by 4 bases and J by 0 bases, with 13 bases left in between. The CDR3 length is 15 residues. Germline-derived CDR1 and CDR2 are LNHNV and YYDKDF (reference sequence). CDR3 residues: CATSNEGLPSYEQYF. In nucleotides, the CDR3 is TGTGCCACCAGCAATGAGGGGTTGCCCTCCTACGAGCAGTACTTC.

This clone has a single count. Other DNA sequences in the same sample also yield this CDR3. The chain recombines TRBV9 with TRBJ2-2; no firm D call. Deletions cut 4 bases from V and 6 bases from J, with 10 bases between. The CDR3 has 13 residues. The germline CDR1 and CDR2 sequences are SGDLS and YYNGEE. The CDR3 spells CASSPPGPGELFF. As DNA, the CDR3 is TGTGCCAGCAGCCCTCCGGGTCCCGGGGAGCTGTTTTTT.

The CDR3 reads CASSFRQAVQPQHF. The CDR3 region has the DNA TGTGCCAGCAGTTTCCGACAGGCCGTTCAGCCCCAGCATTTT. This chain connects TRBV27 to TRBJ1-5, with a possible D match to TRBD1 (6 bases). The V end was cut by 3 bases, the J end by 6 bases, with 12 bases between. CDR1 is MNHEY and CDR2 is SMNVEV in the germline V gene (reference sequence). The CDR3 has 14 residues.

This chain joins TRBV29-1 and TRBJ1-2, with 7 bases aligning to TRBD1. CDR3 length: 17 amino acids. Losses at the gene ends were 1 base for V and 4 bases for J; bases not matched to a gene: 15. Germline V gene lookup returns CDR1 SQVTM and CDR2 ANQGSEA. CDR3 region: CSVEGGNTGDTLYGYTF. In DNA form, the CDR3 reads TGCAGCGTTGAAGGGGGGAACACAGGGGACACCCTCTATGGCTACACCTTC. Based on the CDR3 plus reference TRBV29-1 and TRBJ1-2, the full variable domain is SAVISQKPSRDICQRGTSLTIQCQVDSQVTMMFWYRQQPGQSLTLIATANQGSEATYESGFVIDKFPISRPNLTFSTLTVSNMSPEDSSIYLCSVEGGNTGDTLYGYTFGSGTRLTVV.

The chain carries TRBV7-2 and TRBJ2-2; 10 bases line up with TRBD2. V dropped 5 bases and J dropped 6; count of bases not matched to a gene: 9. The length of the CDR3 is 16 residues. Looked up from germline, CDR1 is SGHTA and CDR2 is FQGNSA. CDR3 sequence: CASSHPSGSRAGELFF. As DNA, the CDR3 is TGTGCCAGCAGCCATCCTAGCGGGAGCCGGGCCGGGGAGCTGTTTTTT.

The count of this clone is one. The chain employs TRBV6-4 and TRBJ2-1, with 8 bases fitting TRBD2. The germline V gene has CDR1 MRHNA and CDR2 SNTAGT. The CDR3 consists of 16 residues. Germline trimming cut 0 bases from V and 1 base from J; bases unmatched to any gene: 2. CDR3 sequence reads: CASSDSASGSYNEQFF. In nucleotides, the CDR3 is TGTGCCAGCAGTGACTCAGCTAGCGGGTCCTACAATGAGCAGTTCTTC.